Sequencing of this T cell receptor beta chain was carried out in a study of CD8 T cells in Susac syndrome. Random hexamers were used to reverse transcribe about 0.5 to 1 ug of RNA. The authors amplified TCR beta CDR3 across 54 Vbeta and 13 Jbeta using immunoSEQ multiplex PCR. TCRdb used MiXCR to reprocess the immunoSEQ multiplex PCR reads, holding one entry per CDR3 protein. This repertoire shows about 200,000 distinct CDR3 sequences, roughly 96% found once; its top ten account for roughly 0.1%. This CDR3 is 14 amino acids long. The V end lost 3 bases, the J end lost 1 base, and 8 bases lay between the germline ends. Germline V gives CDR1 KGHSH, CDR2 LQKENI. Overall study results and limits: The study recognized that the number of individuals in its TCR sequencing and HLA analysis was relatively small.

As to this clonotype: What it binds is not known.

This clonotype originated in a human donor in good health. The sequenced sample was CD4+ T cells from PBMCs. This chain uses TRBV18 with TRBJ2-3; no reliable D call. The CDR3 nucleotides are TGTGCCAGCTCACCTCTGCGTGGCACAGATACGCAGTATTTT. Translating it yields CASSPLRGTDTQYF.